This T cell receptor (beta chain) is drawn from a study of early T cells in non-severe SARS-CoV-2 infection. Looking at the study overall: Sequencing of unsorted whole blood was done on bulk RNA, leaving chains unpaired.

This clonotype has a count of ten or more. What it binds is not known. Per the germline V gene, CDR1 is MNHNY and CDR2 is SVGAGI (reference sequence). The CDR3 has 14 residues. V was trimmed by 6 bases and J by 4 bases, leaving 13 bases between them. Study-wide results and limits: CD4 and private specificities were missed by VDJdb matching, which favored anti-spike CD8 responses.

Unique molecular identifiers (one per individual cDNA molecule) were attached. TCRdb processed the 5' RACE reads anew with MiXCR; each CDR3 protein has one entry. This sample yields approximately 89,000 distinct CDR3 sequences, of which roughly an eighth are seen a single time; 3% belongs to the top ten. The receptor comes from an adult who was a healthcare worker with PCR-confirmed SARS-CoV-2 infection or an uninfected control (not recorded which). Sequencing used whole blood. This rearrangement joins TRBV6-6 to TRBJ1-3; tentative D call: TRBD1 (6 bases). Here the CDR3 reads CASRPTGSGNTIYF. The CDR3 region has the DNA TGTGCCAGCAGACCTACAGGGTCAGGAAACACCATATATTTT.